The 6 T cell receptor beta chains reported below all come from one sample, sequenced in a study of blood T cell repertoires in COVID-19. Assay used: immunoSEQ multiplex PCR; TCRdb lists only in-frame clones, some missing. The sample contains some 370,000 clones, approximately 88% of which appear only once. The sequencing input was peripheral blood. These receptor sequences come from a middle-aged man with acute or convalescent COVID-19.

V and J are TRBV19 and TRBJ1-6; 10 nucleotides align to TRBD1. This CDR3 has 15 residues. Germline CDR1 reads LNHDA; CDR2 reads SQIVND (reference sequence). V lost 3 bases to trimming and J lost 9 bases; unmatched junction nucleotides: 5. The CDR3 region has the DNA TGTGCCAGTAGTATGAGTCGGACAGGGGGTTCACCCCTCCACTTT. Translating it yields CASSMSRTGGSPLHF.

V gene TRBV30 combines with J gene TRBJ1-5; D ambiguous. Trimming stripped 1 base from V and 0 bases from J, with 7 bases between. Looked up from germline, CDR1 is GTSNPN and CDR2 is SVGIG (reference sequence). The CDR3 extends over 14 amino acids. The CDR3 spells CAWSAVNSNQPQHF. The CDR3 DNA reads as TGTGCCTGGAGTGCAGTAAATAGCAATCAGCCCCAGCATTTT.

CDR3 in DNA: TGCGCCAGCAGCCAAGTTCACAATATCGCGAACACCGGGGAGCTGTTTTTT. The encoded protein is CASSQVHNIANTGELFF. The chain uses TRBV4-3 and TRBJ2-2; D ambiguous. Germline CDR1 and CDR2: LGHNA and YSLEER. This CDR3 contains 17 residues. Trimming removed 1 base at V and 0 bases at J, with 12 bases between.

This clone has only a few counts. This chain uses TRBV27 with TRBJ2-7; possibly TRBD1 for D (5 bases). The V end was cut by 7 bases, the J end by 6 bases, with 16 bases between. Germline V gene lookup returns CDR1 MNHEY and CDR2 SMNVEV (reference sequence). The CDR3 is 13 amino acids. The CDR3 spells CASTIGVSGEQYF. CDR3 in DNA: TGTGCCAGCACCATAGGGGTATCCGGCGAGCAGTACTTC.

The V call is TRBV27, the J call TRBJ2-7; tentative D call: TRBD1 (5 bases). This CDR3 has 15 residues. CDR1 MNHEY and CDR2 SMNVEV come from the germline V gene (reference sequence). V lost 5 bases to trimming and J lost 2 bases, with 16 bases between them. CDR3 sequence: CASSRQSAAAYEQYF. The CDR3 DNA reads TGTGCCAGCAGTCGACAGAGCGCTGCCGCCTACGAGCAGTACTTC.

CDR3 nucleotides: TGTGCCAGCTCACCTTCCACAGGGGTTGGGAGCACCTACGAGCAGTACTTC. Translation gives CASSPSTGVGSTYEQYF. The J gene is TRBJ2-7, the V gene TRBV18; 7 positions agree with TRBD1. CDR1 is KGHSH, CDR2 LQKENI, per germline. The CDR3 has 17 amino acids. Trimming took 3 bases from V and 2 from J; bases not matched to a gene: 13.